The rows below give T cell receptor beta chains drawn from one sample of a study of beta chain features in type 1 diabetes. This table comes from immunoSEQ multiplex PCR, and its TCRdb copy is limited to in-frame clones, with some not included. This table holds hundreds of thousands of clones, around an eighth found once. The source material was naive CD4+ T cells from blood. These receptors were obtained from a young man with type 1 diabetes. CDR3s include the opening cysteine and the closing phenylalanine or tryptophan. D genes are given only for firm matches.

d_call	j_call	v_call	cdr3_aa
TRBD1	TRBJ1-2	TRBV7-6	CASSLAPGQGLYGYTF
-	TRBJ1-6	TRBV4-2	CASSQEDHCLHF
-	TRBJ1-1	TRBV5-4	CASSSGRGTEAFF
-	TRBJ2-5	TRBV5-1	CASTDPTGSLAETQYF
-	TRBJ1-1	TRBV7-6	CASSFEGMGTEAFF
-	TRBJ2-7	TRBV18	CASSPTNTYEQYF
TRBD1	TRBJ2-5	TRBV5-1	CASGQGAGETQYF
TRBD1	TRBJ1-2	TRBV5-6	CASSGQGPFGF
-	TRBJ1-2	TRBV25-1	CASTDSLYGYTF
-	TRBJ2-6	TRBV25-1	CASRGVSSGANVLTF
-	TRBJ2-7	TRBV15	CATSRGDSLYEQYF
TRBD1	TRBJ2-5	TRBV5-1	CASSPLTGWETQYF
-	TRBJ2-7	TRBV10-3	CAISDMDEQYF
-	TRBJ1-2	TRBV18	CASSPAGDYGYTF
TRBD2	TRBJ2-5	TRBV11-2	CASSLGTSVFETQYF
-	TRBJ1-2	TRBV21-1	CASASSATSYGYTF
TRBD1	TRBJ1-4	TRBV5-4	CASQGGPNEKLFF
-	TRBJ1-5	TRBV6-5	CASSYGAPLPGQPQHF
-	TRBJ2-2	TRBV5-1	CASVGANTGELFF
-	TRBJ1-5	TRBV7-2	CASSLGRGYQPQHF
TRBD1	TRBJ1-1	TRBV5-1	CASSTGTGVQVKTEAFF
-	TRBJ2-1	TRBV4-1	CASSQVSAVYGVSYNEQFF
-	TRBJ1-2	TRBV30	CAWSQAHSNSYTF
-	TRBJ2-2	TRBV20-1	CSAALSGELFF
-	TRBJ2-1	TRBV11-2	CASSSQQGNEQFF
-	TRBJ1-1	TRBV30	CAWSRQQNTEAFF
TRBD1	TRBJ1-5	TRBV15	CATTGQTSNQPQHF
TRBD1	TRBJ1-2	TRBV28	CASSPRGQATGYTF
-	TRBJ2-6	TRBV11-2	CASSLGTAGANVLTF
TRBD1	TRBJ2-1	TRBV30	CAWVGQGRRNEQFF
-	TRBJ2-5	TRBV10-3	CAISERQPQETQYF
TRBD2	TRBJ2-3	TRBV4-1	CASRSTSGGAYF
-	TRBJ1-6	TRBV9	CASSVEGSNSPLHF
TRBD1	TRBJ2-3	TRBV10-3	CATGQGLADTQYF
TRBD2	TRBJ2-3	TRBV4-2	CASSPWTSGGDTQYF
-	TRBJ1-5	TRBV6-5	CASSPLGTGDQPQHF
-	TRBJ2-5	TRBV6-1	CAIIQETQYF
-	TRBJ1-4	TRBV28	CASSLEEKLFF
-	TRBJ2-5	TRBV6-1	CASSEESPTGAQYF
-	TRBJ1-1	TRBV6-5	CASRGRLDGYTEAFF
-	TRBJ1-5	TRBV7-9	CASSFWPNQPQHF
-	TRBJ1-5	TRBV5-1	CASSPEGSNQPQHF
-	TRBJ2-3	TRBV5-1	CASKIGTDTQYF
TRBD1	TRBJ2-1	TRBV28	CASENRGSGNEQFF
-	TRBJ2-5	TRBV30	CGGTAQETQYF
-	TRBJ1-6	TRBV9	CASSATGYNSPLHF
-	TRBJ2-5	TRBV30	CAWSPTGTQETQYF
-	TRBJ2-5	TRBV6-1	CASSEGSLLSGTQYF
TRBD2	TRBJ2-5	TRBV5-1	CASSLAPGGETQYF
TRBD1	TRBJ2-7	TRBV19	CASSRSPDRSYEQYF
-	TRBJ2-3	TRBV6-5	CASSYRGADTQYF
-	TRBJ1-2	TRBV4-1	CASSQRDTYYGYTF
-	TRBJ1-1	TRBV11-2	CASSLDITEAFF
-	TRBJ1-4	TRBV2	CASGRDGNEKLFF
-	TRBJ1-5	TRBV7-2	CASSLAKGVGQPQHF
TRBD1	TRBJ2-3	TRBV27	CASSQGDTDTQYF
TRBD2	TRBJ2-3	TRBV9	CASSVGWASGASTDTQYF
TRBD2	TRBJ2-5	TRBV19	CASSTSGTSHQETQYF
TRBD1	TRBJ1-1	TRBV29-1	CSAGQVNTEAFF